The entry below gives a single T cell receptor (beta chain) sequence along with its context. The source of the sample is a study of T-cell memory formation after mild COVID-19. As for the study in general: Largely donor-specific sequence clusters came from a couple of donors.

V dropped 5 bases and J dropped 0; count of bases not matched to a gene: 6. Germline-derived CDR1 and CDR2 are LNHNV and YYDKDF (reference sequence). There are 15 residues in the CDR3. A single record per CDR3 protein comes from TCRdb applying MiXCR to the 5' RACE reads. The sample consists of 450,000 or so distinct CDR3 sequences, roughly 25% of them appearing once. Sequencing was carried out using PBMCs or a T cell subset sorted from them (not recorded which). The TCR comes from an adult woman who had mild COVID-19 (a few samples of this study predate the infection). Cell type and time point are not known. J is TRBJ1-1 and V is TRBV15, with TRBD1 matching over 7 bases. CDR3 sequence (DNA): TGTGCCACCAGCGGCAGGGGGAACCTGAACACTGAAGCTTTCTTT. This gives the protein CATSGRGNLNTEAFF. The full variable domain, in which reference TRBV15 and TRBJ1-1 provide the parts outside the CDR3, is DAMVIQNPRYQVTQFGKPVTLSCSQTLNHNVMYWYQQKSSQAPKLLFHYYDKDFNNEADTPDNFQSRRPNTSFCFLDIRSPGLGDTAMYLCATSGRGNLNTEAFFGQGTRLTVV.